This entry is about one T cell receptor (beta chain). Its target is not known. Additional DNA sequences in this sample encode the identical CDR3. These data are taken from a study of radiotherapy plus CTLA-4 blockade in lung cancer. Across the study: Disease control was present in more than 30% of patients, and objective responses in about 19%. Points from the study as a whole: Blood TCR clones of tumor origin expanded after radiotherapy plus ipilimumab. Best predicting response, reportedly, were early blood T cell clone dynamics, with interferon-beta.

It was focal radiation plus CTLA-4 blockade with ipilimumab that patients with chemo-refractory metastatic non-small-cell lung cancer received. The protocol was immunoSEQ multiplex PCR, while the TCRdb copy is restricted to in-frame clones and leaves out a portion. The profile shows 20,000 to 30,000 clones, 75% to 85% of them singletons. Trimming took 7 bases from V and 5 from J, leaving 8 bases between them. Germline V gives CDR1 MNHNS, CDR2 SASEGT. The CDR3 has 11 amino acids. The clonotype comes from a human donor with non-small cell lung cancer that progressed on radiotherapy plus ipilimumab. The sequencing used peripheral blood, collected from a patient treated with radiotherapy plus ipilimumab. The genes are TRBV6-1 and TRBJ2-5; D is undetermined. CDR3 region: CASKKEETQYF. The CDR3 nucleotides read TGTGCCAGCAAGAAGGAGGAGACCCAGTACTTC.